Presented here are 20 T cell receptor beta chains from one specimen sequenced in a study of CD8 T cells in ankylosing spondylitis. TCRdb independently ran MiXCR on the 5' RACE reads; one entry per CDR3 protein. Of around 100,000 distinct CDR3 sequences listed, 24% are singletons. Sequenced sample: synovial fluid, either unsorted or a sorted T cell fraction (not recorded which). The receptors stem from a male donor with ankylosing spondylitis.

This clonotype was detected many times. The chain is built from TRBV14 and TRBJ1-6; perhaps TRBD1 as D (6 bases). Germline CDR1 and CDR2: SGHDN and FVKESK. The CDR3 length is 13 residues. Trimming cost V 3 bases and J 10 bases, with 10 bases left between them. CDR3 in amino acids: CASSQDRGSPLHF. The CDR3 nucleotides are TGTGCCAGCAGCCAGGACAGAGGATCACCCCTCCACTTT.

The chain's CDR3 is CASSLSTGGTEFTDTQYF. Here the CDR3 DNA reads TGTGCCAGCAGTTTATCGACGGGAGGAACCGAGTTCACAGATACGCAGTATTTT. This rearrangement joins TRBV27 to TRBJ2-3; 7 bases fit TRBD2. The CDR3 consists of 18 residues. The germline V gene encodes CDR1 MNHEY and CDR2 SMNVEV (reference sequence). With V trimmed by 0 bases and J by 2 bases, 11 bases remained unmatched.

The DNA of the CDR3 is TGCAGTGCTATGGGGACTAGCGGGAGACCAGATACGCAGTATTTT. This sequence encodes CSAMGTSGRPDTQYF. The chain combines TRBV20-1 with TRBJ2-3, with 14 bases lining up with TRBD2. CDR3 length equals 15 residues. Germline trimming cut 4 bases from V and 4 bases from J; bases unmatched to any gene: 4. Germline values: CDR1 DFQATT, CDR2 SNEGSKA (reference sequence).

The chain uses TRBV20-1 and TRBJ1-4; 7 bases are shared with TRBD1. This CDR3 spans 18 amino acids. Germline V gene sequence: CDR1 DFQATT, CDR2 SNEGSKA (reference sequence). V was pared by 4 bases and J by 8 bases, with 22 bases of the junction left unmatched. In DNA, the CDR3 is TGCAGTGCTAACGACATGCGTTTGGGACGCGGGGGACAGGAAAAACTGTTTTTT. Translation gives CSANDMRLGRGGQEKLFF.

This clonotype was observed a few times. The rearrangement links TRBV7-2 to TRBJ2-7; no clear D. Germline V CDR1 and CDR2: SGHTA, FQGNSA. Trimming cost V 0 bases and J 0 bases, with 6 bases left between them. The CDR3 is 14 amino acids. The DNA for the CDR3 is TGTGCCAGCAGCTTAGCGGGTAGCTCCTACGAGCAGTACTTC. This gives the protein CASSLAGSSYEQYF.

This chain links TRBV29-1 with TRBJ1-1, with D perhaps TRBD1 (5 bases). CDR1 is SQVTM and CDR2 is ANQGSEA in the germline V gene. The CDR3 sequence is 12 residues long. The CDR3 DNA follows: TGCTGCGGGGAGCAGGGAGACACTGAAGCTTTCTTT. Its protein is CCGEQGDTEAFF.

This chain links TRBV27 with TRBJ2-1, with 9 bases fitting TRBD2. J was trimmed by 3 bases and V by 4 bases; bases with no gene match: 7. Germline V gene lookup returns CDR1 MNHEY and CDR2 SMNVEV (reference sequence). The CDR3 is made up of 16 amino acids. The CDR3 here is CASSYLTSGNYNEQFF. In DNA form, the CDR3 reads TGTGCCAGCAGTTACCTGACTAGCGGTAACTACAATGAGCAGTTCTTC.

This clonotype was recorded many times. A junction end diverges from the germline sequence, so it may reflect a read error. This chain joins TRBV13 and TRBJ2-1; 10 positions agree with TRBD2. This CDR3 spans 14 amino acids. Looked up from germline, CDR1 is PRHDT and CDR2 is FYEKMQ (reference sequence). The CDR3 sequence: CASSLGLAGVGRHF. The DNA for the CDR3 is TGTGCCAGCAGCTTGGGCCTAGCGGGAGTCGGCCGCCATTTC. Together with reference TRBV13 and TRBJ2-1, the CDR3 gives the full variable domain: AAGVIQSPRHLIKEKRETATLKCYPIPRHDTVYWYQQGPGQDPQFLISFYEKMQSDKGSIPDRFSAQQFSDYHSELNMSSLELGDSALYFCASSLGLAGVGRHFGPGTRLTVL.

V and J are TRBV20-1 and TRBJ2-3; 9 positions match TRBD2. Germline CDR1 is DFQATT and CDR2 is SNEGSKA (reference sequence). The CDR3 has 15 residues. The J segment lost 1 base and the V segment lost 5 bases, leaving 7 bases of the junction unmatched. The CDR3 spells CSAPVRTSGTDTQYF. CDR3 coding DNA: TGCAGTGCTCCCGTGAGGACTAGCGGCACAGATACGCAGTATTTT.

The chain uses TRBV27 and TRBJ2-5; 10 bases agree with TRBD1. V lost 2 bases and J lost 2; bases outside the gene matches: 8. The CDR3 extends over 17 amino acids. Germline values: CDR1 MNHEY, CDR2 SMNVEV (reference sequence). Here the CDR3 reads CASSLVRTGGIQETQYF. CDR3 DNA: TGTGCCAGCAGTTTAGTTAGGACAGGGGGGATACAAGAGACCCAGTACTTC.

The rearrangement links TRBV15 to TRBJ2-5, with TRBD1 matching 7 bases. In germline, CDR1 is LNHNV, CDR2 YYDKDF (reference sequence). The length of the CDR3 is 15 residues. J gave up 4 bases and V 0 bases, and 5 bases lay outside the gene matches. CDR3 sequence (DNA): TGTGCCACCAGCAGAGATGGGACAGCTTCAGAGACCCAGTACTTC. Its translation is CATSRDGTASETQYF.

The J gene is TRBJ2-7, the V gene TRBV20-1; D is ambiguous. Germline loops: CDR1 DFQATT, CDR2 SNEGSKA (reference sequence). With 8 bases removed from V and 5 bases from J, the gap between germline ends came to 13 bases. CDR3 length: 11 residues. In DNA, the CDR3 is TGCAGTATCTCTGATTATGACGAGCAGTACTTC. Amino acid sequence: CSISDYDEQYF.

V and J are TRBV20-1 and TRBJ2-5, with 13 nucleotides matching TRBD2. In germline, CDR1 is DFQATT, CDR2 SNEGSKA (reference sequence). V dropped 4 bases and J dropped 2; count of bases not matched to a gene: 7. The CDR3 sequence is 16 residues long. The CDR3 spells CSATGLAGEKQETQYF. The CDR3 DNA reads as TGCAGTGCTACAGGACTAGCGGGAGAAAAACAAGAGACCCAGTACTTC.

The rearrangement links TRBV18 to TRBJ2-6; 9 bases agree with TRBD1. Germline CDR1 and CDR2: KGHSH and LQKENI. Trimming took 3 bases from V and 0 from J; bases not matched to a gene: 0. The CDR3 spans 16 residues. The chain's CDR3 is CASSPTGGSGANVLTF. In DNA form, the CDR3 reads TGTGCCAGCTCACCGACAGGGGGCTCTGGGGCCAACGTCCTGACTTTC.

The J gene is TRBJ2-1, the V gene TRBV6-6; D is perhaps TRBD2 (5 bases). Trimming stripped 6 bases from V and 7 bases from J, with 7 bases between. CDR3 length: 11 residues. Germline V lookup: CDR1 MNHNY, CDR2 SVGAGI (reference sequence). CDR3 sequence reads: CASRRENEQFF. For the CDR3, the DNA is TGTGCCAGCAGAAGGGAGAATGAGCAGTTCTTC.

The chain is built from TRBV11-2 and TRBJ2-7; 9 bases fit TRBD1. Germline CDR1 is SGHAT and CDR2 is FQNNGV. The junction had 7 bases not matched to a gene; V was cut back by 5 bases and J by 2 bases. The CDR3 runs to 15 residues. The CDR3 DNA is TGTGCCAGCAGCCCGAGGAGACAGGGGGCCTACGAGCAGTACGTC. It codes for CASSPRRQGAYEQYV.

The chain has TRBV27 and TRBJ2-7; 10 bases line up with TRBD1. The CDR3 covers 15 residues. The ends lost 10 bases at V and 3 bases at J; junction bases unmatched: 12. The V gene's germline CDR1 is MNHEY and CDR2 SMNVEV (reference sequence). DNA for the CDR3: TGTGCCACCTCAAGGAGAGGACAGGGGGTCTACGAGCAGTACGTC. This sequence encodes CATSRRGQGVYEQYV.

This clonotype was counted many times. The chain uses TRBV5-1 and TRBJ2-1, with 16 bases that match TRBD2. Germline V lookup: CDR1 SGHRS, CDR2 YFSETQ. The CDR3 has 16 amino acids. V was pared by 8 bases and J by 9 bases, with 11 bases of the junction left unmatched. CDR3 sequence reads: CASHTGTSGRAGEQFF. The CDR3 DNA is TGCGCCAGTCATACTGGGACTAGCGGGAGGGCCGGTGAGCAGTTCTTC. The variable domain in full, completed from reference TRBV5-1 and TRBJ2-1, reads KAGVTQTPRYLIKTRGQQVTLSCSPISGHRSVSWYQQTPGQGLQFLFEYFSETQRNKGNFPGRFSGRQFSNSRSEMNVSTLELGDSALYLCASHTGTSGRAGEQFFGPGTRLTVL.

This clonotype has a handful of counts. The V and J genes are TRBV10-2 and TRBJ2-1; D ambiguous. V lost 4 bases to trimming and J lost 0 bases, with 16 bases between them. This CDR3 has 17 amino acids. CDR1 is WSHSY, CDR2 SAAADI, per germline. The CDR3 spells CASSVESFASSYNEQFF. The CDR3 region has the DNA TGCGCCAGCAGTGTTGAGTCCTTCGCTAGCTCCTACAATGAGCAGTTCTTC.

This clonotype was seen repeatedly, ten times or more. J is TRBJ2-1 and V is TRBV2; TRBD2 aligns across 13 bases. The germline V gene encodes CDR1 SNHLY and CDR2 FYNNEI. The CDR3 has 16 residues. V dropped 6 bases and J dropped 10; count of bases not matched to a gene: 12. CDR3 DNA: TGTGCCAGCAGCTACACTAGCGGGAGGGCCTCTAGGGAGCAGTTCTTC. Protein: CASSYTSGRASREQFF.